This TCR beta chain is drawn from a study of blood T cell repertoires in COVID-19. How the authors handled the data: By means of reference gene primer amplification, nucleated cell counts were estimated. Data came from immunoSEQ multiplex PCR; TCRdb stores just in-frame clones and leaves some out. D and trimming were read from the DNA, whereas the V and J calls and clone size are those reported in that table. The repertoire includes approximately 240,000 clones, about 80% of them detected once, and approximately 2.9% sits in the top ten. CDR3 size: 16 residues. CDR1 MNHEY and CDR2 SVGEGT come from the germline V gene. V lost 7 bases and J 0 bases, leaving 16 bases between the germline ends.

The J gene is TRBJ2-1, the V gene TRBV6-2 or TRBV6-3; unclear D gene. The receptor's source is a woman under 40 who had recovered from COVID-19. Material for sequencing was peripheral blood. The CDR3 sequence: CASTPIRQVSYNEQFF. As DNA, the CDR3 is TGTGCCAGCACCCCCATCAGGCAGGTCTCCTACAATGAGCAGTTCTTC.